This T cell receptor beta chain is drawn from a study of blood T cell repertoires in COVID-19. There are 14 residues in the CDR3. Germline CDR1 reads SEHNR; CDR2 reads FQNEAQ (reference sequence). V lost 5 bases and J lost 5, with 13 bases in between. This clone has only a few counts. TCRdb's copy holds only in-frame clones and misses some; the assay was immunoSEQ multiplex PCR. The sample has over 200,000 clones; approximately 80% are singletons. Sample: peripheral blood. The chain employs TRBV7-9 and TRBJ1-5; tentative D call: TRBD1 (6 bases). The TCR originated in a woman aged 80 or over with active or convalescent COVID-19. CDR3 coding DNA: TGTGCCAGCAGCCGCAGGGGTAGTGATCAGCCCCAGCATTTT. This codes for CASSRRGSDQPQHF.